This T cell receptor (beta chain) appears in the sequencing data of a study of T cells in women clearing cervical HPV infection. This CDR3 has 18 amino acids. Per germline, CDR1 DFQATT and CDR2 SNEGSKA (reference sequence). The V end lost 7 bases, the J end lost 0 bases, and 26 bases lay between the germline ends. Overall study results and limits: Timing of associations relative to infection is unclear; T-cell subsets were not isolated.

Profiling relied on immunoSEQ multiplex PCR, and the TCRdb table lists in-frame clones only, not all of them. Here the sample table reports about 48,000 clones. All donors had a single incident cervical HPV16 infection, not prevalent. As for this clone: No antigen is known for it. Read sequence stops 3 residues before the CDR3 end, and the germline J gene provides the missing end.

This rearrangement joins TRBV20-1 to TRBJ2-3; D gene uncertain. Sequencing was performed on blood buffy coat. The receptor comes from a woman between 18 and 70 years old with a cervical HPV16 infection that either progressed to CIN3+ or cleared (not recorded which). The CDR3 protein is CSGGMKRPAETSTDTQYF. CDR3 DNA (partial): TGCAGTGGCGGAATGAAGAGACCGGCGGAAACTAGCACAGATACG.